This entry describes one TCR beta chain. As yet, its antigen is unknown. The data are from a study of blood T cells in healthy people across ages. A J-beta primer mix and a sample-barcoded 5' primer were used in a second PCR of roughly 6 to 11 cycles. TCRdb ran MiXCR on the 5' RACE reads and lists one entry per CDR3 protein. The table has approximately 780,000 distinct CDR3 sequences, roughly 25% seen once. Study-level results: Long-lived donors had more naive CD4+ cells and higher diversity than aged donors.

Germline CDR1 is LGHDT and CDR2 is YNNKEL (reference sequence). The length of the CDR3 is 17 residues. Trimming stripped 3 bases from V and 4 bases from J, with 19 bases between. These data were also reused for a study on T cells of mothers and their children.

Material: blood. This chain joins TRBV3-1 and TRBJ2-1; D gene uncertain. The origin of this receptor is a boy aged 5-17 years in good health. The CDR3 reads CASSQERQGPRYNEQFF. DNA for the CDR3: TGTGCCAGCAGCCAGGAAAGGCAAGGGCCCCGATACAATGAGCAGTTCTTC.